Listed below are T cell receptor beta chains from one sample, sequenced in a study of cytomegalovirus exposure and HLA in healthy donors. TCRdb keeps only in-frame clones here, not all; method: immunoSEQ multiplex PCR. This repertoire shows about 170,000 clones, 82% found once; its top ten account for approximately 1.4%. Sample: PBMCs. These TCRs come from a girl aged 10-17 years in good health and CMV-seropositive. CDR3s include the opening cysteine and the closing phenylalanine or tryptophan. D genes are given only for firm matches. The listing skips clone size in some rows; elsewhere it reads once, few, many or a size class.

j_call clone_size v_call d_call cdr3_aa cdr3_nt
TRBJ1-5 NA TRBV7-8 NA CASSFLFKPQHF TGTGCCAGCAGCTTCCTCTTTAAGCCCCAGCATTTT
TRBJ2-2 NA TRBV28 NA CASTAFRGRGTGELFF TGTGCCAGCACCGCCTTCAGGGGAAGGGGGACCGGGGAGCTGTTTTTT
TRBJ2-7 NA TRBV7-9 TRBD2 CASKPSGSSEQYF TGTGCCAGCAAGCCTAGCGGGAGTTCCGAGCAGTACTTC
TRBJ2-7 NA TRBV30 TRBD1 CAGTGAYEQYF TGTGCCGGGACAGGCGCCTACGAGCAGTACTTC
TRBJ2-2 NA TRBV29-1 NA CSVEARGANTGELFF TGCAGCGTTGAAGCGCGGGGCGCGAACACCGGGGAGCTGTTTTTT
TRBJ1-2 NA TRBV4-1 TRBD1 CASSRRTFPGQGSGYTF TGCGCCAGCAGCCGGAGGACTTTTCCGGGACAGGGCTCGGGCTACACCTTC
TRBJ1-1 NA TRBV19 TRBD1 CASRTGEGTEAFF TGTGCCAGTAGAACAGGGGAAGGCACTGAAGCTTTCTTT
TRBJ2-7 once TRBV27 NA CASSSSAEIAAAYEQYF TGTGCCAGCAGTTCGTCGGCGGAGATAGCGGCCGCCTACGAGCAGTACTTC
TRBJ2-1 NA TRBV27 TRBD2 CASSRRLAGRGVGEQFF TGTGCCAGCAGTAGAAGACTAGCGGGAAGGGGGGTTGGTGAGCAGTTCTTC
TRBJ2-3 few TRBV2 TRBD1 CASSDTTGGRDTQYF TGTGCCAGCAGTGACACGACAGGGGGCAGGGATACGCAGTATTTT
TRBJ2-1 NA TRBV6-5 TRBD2 CASSPSGGLNEQFF TGTGCCAGCAGTCCCAGCGGGGGCCTCAATGAGCAGTTCTTC
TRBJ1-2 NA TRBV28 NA CASTLGEGVLYGYTF TGTGCCAGCACCCTAGGGGAGGGAGTTCTCTATGGCTACACCTTC
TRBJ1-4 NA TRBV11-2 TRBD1 CASRSDRGNEKLFF TGTGCCAGCAGGTCCGACAGGGGTAATGAAAAACTGTTTTTT
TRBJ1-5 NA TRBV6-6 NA CASSYEDRVNQPQHF TGTGCCAGCAGTTACGAAGACCGGGTCAATCAGCCCCAGCATTTT
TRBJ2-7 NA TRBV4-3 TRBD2 CASSQGLAGGPYEQYF TGCGCCAGCAGCCAAGGACTAGCGGGGGGCCCCTACGAGCAGTACTTC
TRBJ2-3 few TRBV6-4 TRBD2 CASSGTSGATDTQYF TGTGCCAGCAGTGGGACTAGCGGAGCCACAGATACGCAGTATTTT
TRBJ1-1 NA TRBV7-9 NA CASRPDSLNTEAFF TGTGCCAGCAGACCAGACAGCCTGAACACTGAAGCTTTCTTT
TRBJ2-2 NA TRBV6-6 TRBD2 CASKFSGRDTGELFF TGTGCCAGCAAATTTAGCGGGAGAGACACCGGGGAGCTGTTTTTT
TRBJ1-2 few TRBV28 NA CASARGGYTF TGTGCCAGCGCGCGCGGTGGCTACACCTTC
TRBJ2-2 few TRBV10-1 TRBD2 CASSESGRGALAGELFF TGCGCCAGCAGTGAGTCTGGGCGGGGGGCCCTTGCCGGGGAGCTGTTTTTT
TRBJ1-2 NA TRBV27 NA CASTTSGANYGYTF TGTGCCAGCACCACCTCTGGGGCAAACTATGGCTACACCTTC
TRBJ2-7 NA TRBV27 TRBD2 CASSLAGGPYEQYF TGTGCCAGCAGTTTAGCGGGAGGGCCTTACGAGCAGTACTTC
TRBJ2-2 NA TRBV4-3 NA CASSQDLGGGLNTGELFF TGCGCCAGCAGCCAAGATCTCGGCGGGGGCCTAAACACCGGGGAGCTGTTTTTT
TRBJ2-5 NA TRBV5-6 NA CASSLDRETQYF TGTGCCAGCAGCCTAGACAGGGAGACCCAGTACTTC
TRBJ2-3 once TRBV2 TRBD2 CASSALAGGLDTQYF TGTGCCAGCAGTGCCCTAGCGGGAGGGTTAGATACGCAGTATTTT
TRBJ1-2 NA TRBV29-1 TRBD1 CSARDSSYTF TGCAGCGCCAGGGACAGCAGCTACACCTTC
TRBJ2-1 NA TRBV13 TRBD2 CASSLRPGLANHEQFF TGTGCCAGCAGCCTCCGACCGGGACTAGCGAACCATGAGCAGTTCTTC
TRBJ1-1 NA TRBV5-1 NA CASSSGAFGTEAFF TGCGCCAGCAGCTCTGGTGCGTTCGGCACTGAAGCTTTCTTT
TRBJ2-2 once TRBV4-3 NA CASSQDRLVSTGELFF TGCGCCAGCAGCCAAGATCGGCTAGTGAGCACCGGGGAGCTGTTTTTT